The rows below give T cell receptor beta chains drawn from one sample of a study of shared clonotypes between healthy human individuals. Clones were read by immunoSEQ multiplex PCR, and TCRdb kept only the in-frame ones, dropping some. The sample holds approximately 2,200,000 clones, 85% to 95% seen once. Sequenced input: naive CD8+ T cells from PBMCs. The receptors were gathered from a man between 18 and 29 years old in good health. Some clones in this sample may be carry-over from other donors' samples. Both conserved end residues are part of each CDR3. A D gene is named only where the DNA matches it firmly. Clone size is given for some rows only: seen once, a few or many times, or a class if the clone is expanded.

j_call d_call v_call clone_size cdr3_aa cdr3_nt
TRBJ2-3 . TRBV19 . CASTPSGWGTDTQYF TGTGCCAGTACTCCAAGCGGATGGGGCACAGATACGCAGTATTTT
TRBJ2-7 . TRBV9 . CASSVGQGIGDEQYF TGTGCCAGCAGCGTAGGTCAGGGGATCGGCGACGAGCAGTACTTC
TRBJ2-7 . TRBV7-2 . CASSLFGSYEQYF TGTGCCAGCAGCTTATTTGGCAGCTACGAGCAGTACTTC
TRBJ1-5 . TRBV28 . CASRNTGSPYQPQHF TGTGCCAGCAGGAATACAGGGAGTCCATATCAGCCCCAGCATTTT
TRBJ2-5 TRBD1 TRBV9 . CASSAGRGRRETQYF TGTGCCAGCAGCGCGGGTAGGGGGCGACGGGAGACCCAGTACTTC
TRBJ2-1 TRBD1 TRBV4-1 . CASSLGTGGLDEQFF TGCGCCAGCAGCCTAGGGACAGGGGGCCTCGATGAGCAGTTCTTC
TRBJ2-1 TRBD1 TRBV5-4 once CASSADRAGEQFF TGTGCCAGCAGCGCCGACAGGGCGGGTGAGCAGTTCTTC
TRBJ2-7 . TRBV19 . CASSNRGIDEQYF TGTGCCAGTAGTAATCGCGGCATCGACGAGCAGTACTTC
TRBJ2-1 . TRBV5-6 once CASSWGSVLSYNEQFF TGTGCCAGCAGCTGGGGGAGTGTACTCTCCTACAATGAGCAGTTCTTC
TRBJ2-1 . TRBV27 . CASSLIMGPGEQFF TGTGCCAGCAGTTTAATCATGGGACCGGGAGAGCAGTTCTTC
TRBJ1-1 . TRBV27 . CASSLYPTNTEAFF TGTGCCAGCAGTTTGTATCCGACGAACACTGAAGCTTTCTTT
TRBJ2-6 TRBD1 TRBV7-9 . CASSPSPGTGSGANVLTF TGTGCCAGCAGCCCAAGTCCCGGGACAGGGTCTGGGGCCAACGTCCTGACTTTC
TRBJ2-7 TRBD1 TRBV7-8 . CATSLYGQGSYEQYF TGTGCCACCAGCTTATACGGACAGGGGTCCTACGAGCAGTACTTC
TRBJ2-1 . TRBV13 . CASSSRLWAIYNEQFF TGTGCCAGCAGCTCCCGACTATGGGCCATCTACAATGAGCAGTTCTTC
TRBJ2-7 TRBD2 TRBV6-5 . CASNPLAGVAYEQYF TGTGCCAGCAACCCCCTAGCGGGAGTCGCTTACGAGCAGTACTTC
TRBJ2-1 TRBD2 TRBV7-6 . CASSPSGRGNNEQFF TGTGCCAGCAGCCCTAGCGGGAGAGGCAACAATGAGCAGTTCTTC
TRBJ1-2 . TRBV27 . CASSLGSEYTF TGTGCCAGCAGTTTAGGGTCAGAATACACCTTC
TRBJ2-2 TRBD2 TRBV19 . CASSPGLAVGAGELFF TGTGCCAGTAGTCCGGGACTAGCGGTCGGGGCCGGGGAGCTGTTTTTT
TRBJ2-3 . TRBV6-1 . CASSPPSWVAEQYF TGTGCCAGCAGCCCTCCCTCCTGGGTTGCGGAGCAGTATTTT
TRBJ1-1 . TRBV2 . CASSDWDGTTEAFF TGTGCCAGCAGTGATTGGGACGGGACCACTGAAGCTTTCTTT
TRBJ1-1 . TRBV7-9 . CASRSLTGIFTEAFF TGTGCCAGCCGATCCTTAACAGGGATTTTCACTGAAGCTTTCTTT
TRBJ2-3 TRBD2 TRBV15 . CATSRDRTSGRGGTQYF TGTGCCACCAGCAGAGACAGGACTAGCGGGAGGGGAGGTACGCAGTATTTT
TRBJ1-2 . TRBV30 . CALREGGYSYTF TGTGCCTTACGGGAGGGGGGCTATAGCTACACCTTC